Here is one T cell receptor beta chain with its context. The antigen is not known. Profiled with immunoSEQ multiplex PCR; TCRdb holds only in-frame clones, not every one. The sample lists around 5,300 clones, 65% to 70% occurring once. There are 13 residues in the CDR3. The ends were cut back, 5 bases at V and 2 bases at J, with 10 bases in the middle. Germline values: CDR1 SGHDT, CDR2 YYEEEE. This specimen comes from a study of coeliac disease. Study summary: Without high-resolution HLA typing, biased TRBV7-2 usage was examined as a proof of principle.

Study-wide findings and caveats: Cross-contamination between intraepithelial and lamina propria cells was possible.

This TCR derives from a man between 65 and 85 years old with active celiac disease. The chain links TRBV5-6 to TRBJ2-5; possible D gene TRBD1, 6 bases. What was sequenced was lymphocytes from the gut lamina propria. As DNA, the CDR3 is TGTGCCAGCAGTCGGACAGAACAAGAGACCCAGTACTTC. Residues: CASSRTEQETQYF.